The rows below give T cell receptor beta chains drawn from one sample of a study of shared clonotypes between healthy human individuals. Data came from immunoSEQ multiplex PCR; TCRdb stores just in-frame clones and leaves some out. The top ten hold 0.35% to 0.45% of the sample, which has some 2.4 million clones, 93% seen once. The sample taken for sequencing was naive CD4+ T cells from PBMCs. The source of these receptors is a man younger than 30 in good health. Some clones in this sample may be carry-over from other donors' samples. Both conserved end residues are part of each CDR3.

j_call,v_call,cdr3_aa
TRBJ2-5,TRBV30,CAWTPGLAGGETQYF
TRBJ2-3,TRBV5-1,CASSRTGITDTQYF
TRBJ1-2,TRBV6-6,CASSKHPGQDYGYTF
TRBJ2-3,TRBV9,CASSVGPAGGTDTQYF
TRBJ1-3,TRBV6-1,CASSEGSQGSGNTIYF
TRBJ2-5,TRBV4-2,CASSPNRVVETQYF
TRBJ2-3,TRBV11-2,CASSLGQGRVDTQYF
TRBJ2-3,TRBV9,CASSVAFRVTDTQYF
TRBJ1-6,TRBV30,CACMTDSPLHF
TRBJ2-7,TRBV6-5,CASSYSSAGYDEQYF
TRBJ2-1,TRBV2,CASCQDYNEQFF
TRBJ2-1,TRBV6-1,CASITGQGDEQFF
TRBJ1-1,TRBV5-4,CATGGGGLNTEAFF
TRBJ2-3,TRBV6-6,CASSAGTGSDTQYF
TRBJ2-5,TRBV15,CATSRDTPTKTQYF
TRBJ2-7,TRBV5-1,CASSRTGSPYEQYF
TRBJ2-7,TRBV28,CASSPPPRLAGRYEQYF
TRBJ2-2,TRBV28,CASSTTGSTGELFF
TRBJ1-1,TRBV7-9,CASTRAGENTEAFF
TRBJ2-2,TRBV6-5,CASSYSPLGAGELFF
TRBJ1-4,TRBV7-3,CASSLLGLNF
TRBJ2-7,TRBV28,CASTGTGGPYEQYF
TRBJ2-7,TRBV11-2,CASSVGLADYEQYF
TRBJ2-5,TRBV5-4,CASSLVGTGVLGETQYF
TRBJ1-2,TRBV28,CASGRVVPVDHYGYTF
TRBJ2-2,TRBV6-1,CASSGRWDRASGELFF
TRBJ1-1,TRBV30,CAWSVGGDTEAFF
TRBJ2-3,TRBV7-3,CASSPDRDSTDTQYF
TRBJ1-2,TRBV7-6,CASSPLGGTYGYTF
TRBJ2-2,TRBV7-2,CASSHSPGRVRDTGELFF
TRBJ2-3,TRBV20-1,CSALNPGTQYF
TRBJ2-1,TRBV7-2,CASSSDGTSVDEQFF
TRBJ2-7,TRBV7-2,CASSLGTGSYEQYF
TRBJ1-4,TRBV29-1,CSASKGTGVDEKLFF
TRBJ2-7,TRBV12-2,CASRSRDFYEQYF
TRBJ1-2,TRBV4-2,CASSQDLGPASHGYTF
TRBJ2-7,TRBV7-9,CASSLGAGINYEQYF
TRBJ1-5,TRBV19,CASSIVRGDGNQPQHF
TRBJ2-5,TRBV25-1,CASSPTGFLKYF
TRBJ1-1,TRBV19,CASTRTDVRNTEAFF
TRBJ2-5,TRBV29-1,CSALAGDQETQYF
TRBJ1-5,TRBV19,CASRGQGKEPQHF
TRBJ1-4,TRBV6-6,CASSLQHRGEKLFF
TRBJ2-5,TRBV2,CASSEPAGGGETQYF
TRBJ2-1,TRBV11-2,CASSSLVWSISHEQFF
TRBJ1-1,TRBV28,CASSPGTAYTEAFF
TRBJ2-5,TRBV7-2,CASSYNRGAETQYF
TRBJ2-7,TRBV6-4,CASSRDRDSYEQYF
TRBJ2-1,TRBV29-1,CSVEATGGNEQFF
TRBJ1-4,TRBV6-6,CASSDNPGQVEKLFF
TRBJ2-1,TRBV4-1,CASSQFNEQFF
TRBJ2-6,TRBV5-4,CASSLHSGANVLTF
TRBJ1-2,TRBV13,CASSLNRDRAFVNYGYTF
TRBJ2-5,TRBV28,CASRKNTGAQETQYF
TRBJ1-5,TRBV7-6,CASSKQGSNQPQHF
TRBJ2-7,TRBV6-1,CASSAEPGLAGSLLSYEQYF
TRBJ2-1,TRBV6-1,CASSRQGSYNEQFF
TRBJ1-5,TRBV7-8,CASSLGQNSNQPQHF
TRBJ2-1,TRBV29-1,CSVEVGTASSYNEQFF